This T cell receptor beta chain stems from a study of shared clonotypes between healthy human individuals. Study at large: Three plates each covered CD4 naive and memory; CD8 naive two, CD8 memory one.

Each of the donors was a healthy adult who was HIV-negative and had not had a recent acute infection or vaccination. CDR3 length: 14 residues. Per the germline V gene, CDR1 is SGHTS and CDR2 is YDEGEE. V lost 8 bases and J lost 0, with 9 bases in between. Measured with immunoSEQ multiplex PCR; TCRdb has only the in-frame clones, and not every one. The sample includes roughly 2.4 million clones, approximately 96% of them seen just once. This TCR derives from a man younger than 30 in good health. Sequenced sample: naive CD4+ T cells sorted from blood. Subset reported: CD45RA+ positively selected. The V call is TRBV5-8, the J call TRBJ2-6; D tentatively reads TRBD1 or TRBD2 (5 bases each). CDR3 coding DNA: TGTGCCAGGGGACGGACCTCTGGGGCCAACGTCCTGACTTTC. Its protein product is CARGRTSGANVLTF.